This T cell receptor beta chain was retrieved from a study of shared clonotypes between healthy human individuals. Study-level points and caveats: Only blood was sampled; tissue repertoires likely differ.

The V and J ends lost 1 base and 3 bases respectively, with 8 bases between them. The germline CDR1 and CDR2 sequences are GTSNPN and SVGIG (reference sequence). This CDR3 has 13 amino acids. Some clones are missing from TCRdb's copy, which holds only in-frame ones; the method was immunoSEQ multiplex PCR. Among roughly 2.5 million clones listed, 85% to 95% were seen once. Every donor, a Caucasian adult, lived in Nashville, Tennessee. For this clone: The antigen remains undetermined.

The V and J genes are TRBV30 and TRBJ2-3; D is uncertain. The TCR was taken from a young man in good health. The source material was naive CD4+ T cells sorted from blood. Regarding subset: CD45RA+ positively selected. CDR3 amino acids: CAWSGWGTDTQYF. The CDR3 nucleotides read TGTGCCTGGAGTGGGTGGGGTACAGATACGCAGTATTTT.